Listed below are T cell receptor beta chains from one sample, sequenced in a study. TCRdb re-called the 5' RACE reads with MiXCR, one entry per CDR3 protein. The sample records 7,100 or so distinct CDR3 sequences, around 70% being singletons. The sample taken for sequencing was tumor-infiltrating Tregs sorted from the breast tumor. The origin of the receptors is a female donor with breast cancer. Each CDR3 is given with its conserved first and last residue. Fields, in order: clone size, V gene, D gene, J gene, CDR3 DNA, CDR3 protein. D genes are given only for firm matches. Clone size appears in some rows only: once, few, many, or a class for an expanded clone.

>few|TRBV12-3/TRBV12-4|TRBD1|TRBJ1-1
TGTGCCAGCCGCCAGGGGGGCACTGAAGCTTTCTTT
CASRQGGTEAFF
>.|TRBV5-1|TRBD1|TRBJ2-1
TGCGCCAGCAGCTTCGCCGGACAGGCCCATTACAATGAGCAGTTCTTC
CASSFAGQAHYNEQFF
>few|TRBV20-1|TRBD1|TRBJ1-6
TGCAGTGCTAGAGTTCTGGACAGGGGGCCGAATTCACCCCTCCACTTT
CSARVLDRGPNSPLHF
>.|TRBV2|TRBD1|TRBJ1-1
TGTGCCAGCAGCCAACAGGGGATGAACACTGAAGCTTTCTTT
CASSQQGMNTEAFF
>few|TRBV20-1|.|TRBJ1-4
TGCAGTGCTTGGCCGCCCGCGGGTAATGAAAAACTGTTTTTT
CSAWPPAGNEKLFF
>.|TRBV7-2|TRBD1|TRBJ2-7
TGTGCCAGCAGCCGGACAGGGGTTGGCTACGAGCAGTACTTC
CASSRTGVGYEQYF
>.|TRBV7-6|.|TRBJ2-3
TGTGCCAGCAGCCCGAAGGGGTTAGGTGTAGATACGCAGTATTTT
CASSPKGLGVDTQYF
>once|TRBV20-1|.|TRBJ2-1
TGCAGTGCTGAGGGGCCTTACAATGAGCAGTTCTTC
CSAEGPYNEQFF
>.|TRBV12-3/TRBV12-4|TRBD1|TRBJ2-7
TGTGCCAGCAGTGGAGGACAGGGGATCCCCTACGAGCAGTACTTC
CASSGGQGIPYEQYF
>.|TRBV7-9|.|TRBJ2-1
TGTGCCAGCAGCTTAGCGGACAGCCTCAATGAGCAGTTCTTC
CASSLADSLNEQFF
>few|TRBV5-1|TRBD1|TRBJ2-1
TGCGCCAGCAGCTGGCTCCCGGGACAGAACAATGAGCAGTTCTTC
CASSWLPGQNNEQFF
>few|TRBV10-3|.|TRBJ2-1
TGTGCCATCAGGGCGACTAGTGAGCAGTTCTTC
CAIRATSEQFF
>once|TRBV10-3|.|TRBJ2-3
TGTGCCATCAGACAGGGAACTAGCACAGATACGCAGTATTTT
CAIRQGTSTDTQYF
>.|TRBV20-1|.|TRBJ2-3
TGCAGTGCTATCTCACTGGTGACAGATACGCAGTATTTT
CSAISLVTDTQYF
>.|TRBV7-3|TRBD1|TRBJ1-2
TGTGCCAGCAGCTTCCCGGGACAGGAAAAAGGCTACACCTTC
CASSFPGQEKGYTF
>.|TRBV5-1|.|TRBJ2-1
TGCGCCAGCAGAGAAGAGGGGTTGAGCTCCTACAATGAGCAGTTCTTC
CASREEGLSSYNEQFF
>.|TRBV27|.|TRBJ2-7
TGTGCCAGCATGTCTTGGAACTACGAGCAGTACTTC
CASMSWNYEQYF
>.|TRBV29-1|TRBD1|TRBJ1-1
TGCAGCGGACTGGGACAGGTGGGGACTGAAGCTTTCTTT
CSGLGQVGTEAFF
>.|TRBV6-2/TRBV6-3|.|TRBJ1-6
TGTGCCAGCAGAACGACAGGTAGCCAGGGTCCCCTCCACTTT
CASRTTGSQGPLHF
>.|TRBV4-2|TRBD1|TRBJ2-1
TGTGCCAGCAGCCCACGGACAGGGGTGAACAATGAGCAGTTCTTC
CASSPRTGVNNEQFF
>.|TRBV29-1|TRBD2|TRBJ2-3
TGCAGCGTAGAGACTAGCGGGAGCGTCACAGATACGCAGTATTTT
CSVETSGSVTDTQYF
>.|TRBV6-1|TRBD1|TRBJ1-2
TGTGCCAGCAGTGACGGACAGGGGGCCTATGGCTACACCTTC
CASSDGQGAYGYTF
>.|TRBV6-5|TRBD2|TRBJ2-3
TGTGCCAGCAGTTCGGGAGGGGGGGTTGGAGATACGCAGTATTTT
CASSSGGGVGDTQYF
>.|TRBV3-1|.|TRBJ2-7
TGTGCCAGCAGCCAGCGCTGGGAGCAGTACTTC
CASSQRWEQYF
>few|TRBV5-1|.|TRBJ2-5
TGCGCCAGCAGCGGGGGGCAGGGGGACTCGAAGACCCAGTACTTC
CASSGGQGDSKTQYF
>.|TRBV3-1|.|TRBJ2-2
TGTGCCAGCAGCCAAAGGTCTAGCGTGGGGGAGCTGTTTTTT
CASSQRSSVGELFF
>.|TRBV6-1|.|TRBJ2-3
TGTGCCAGCAGTGGCCCCGCTGATACGCAGTATTTT
CASSGPADTQYF
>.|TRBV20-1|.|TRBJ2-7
TGCAGTGCTGGAGATGCCCGTGGGACCTACGAGCAGTACTTC
CSAGDARGTYEQYF
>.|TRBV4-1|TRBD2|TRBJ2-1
TGCGCCAGCAGCCAAGAAAGCGGGAGTTACAATGAGCAGTTCTTC
CASSQESGSYNEQFF
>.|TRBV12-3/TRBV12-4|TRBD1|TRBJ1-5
TGTGCCAGCAGTCCAACAGGGGGCCATCAGCCCCAGCATTTT
CASSPTGGHQPQHF
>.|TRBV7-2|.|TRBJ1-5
TGTGCCAGCAGCTTCCCGGGTCAGCCCCAGCATTTT
CASSFPGQPQHF
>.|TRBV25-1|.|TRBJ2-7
TGTGCCAGCAGCAGGGCCCGCGAGCAGTACTTC
CASSRAREQYF
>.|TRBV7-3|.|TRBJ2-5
TGTGCCAGCAGCCTTAATACCCAAGAGACCCAGTACTTC
CASSLNTQETQYF
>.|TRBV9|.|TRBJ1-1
TGTGCCAGCAGCGTAGGAGAAGGGACACCAGCGAACATGAACACTGAAGCTTTCTTT
CASSVGEGTPANMNTEAFF
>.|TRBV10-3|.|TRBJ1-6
TGTGCCATCAGGAGACAGGAAAATTCACCCCTCCACTTT
CAIRRQENSPLHF
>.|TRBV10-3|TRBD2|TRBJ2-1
TGTGCCATCAGTGGGGAGACTAGCGCTTTTCGCAATGAGCAGTTCTTC
CAISGETSAFRNEQFF
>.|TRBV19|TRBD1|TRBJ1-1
TGTGCCAGTAGCGACAGGGGTAAGGGTAACACTGAAGCTTTCTTT
CASSDRGKGNTEAFF
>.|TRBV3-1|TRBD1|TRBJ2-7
TGTGCCAGCAGCACCCGGACAGGGGGCTGGTACGAGCAGTACTTC
CASSTRTGGWYEQYF
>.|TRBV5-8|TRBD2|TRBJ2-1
TGTGCCAGCAGCTCAATAGGGACTAGCGGAGCCTACAATGAGCAGTTCTTC
CASSSIGTSGAYNEQFF
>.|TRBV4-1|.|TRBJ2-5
TGCGCCAGCAGTGGGGGTCAGCAAGAGACCCAGTACTTC
CASSGGQQETQYF
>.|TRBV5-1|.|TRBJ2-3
TGCGCCAGCAGCTTAACGGGACAAAGCACAGATACGCAGTATTTT
CASSLTGQSTDTQYF
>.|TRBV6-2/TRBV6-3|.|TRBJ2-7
TGTGCCAGCAGTTGCCGGCTAGCGAGGAACGAGCAGTACTTC
CASSCRLARNEQYF
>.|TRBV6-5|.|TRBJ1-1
TGTGCCAGCCGATTAGTCACGGGGCAGGGGTTCACTGAAGCTTTCTTT
CASRLVTGQGFTEAFF
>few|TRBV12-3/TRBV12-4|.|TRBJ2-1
TGTGCCAGCAGTATCGACAATGAGCAGTTCTTC
CASSIDNEQFF
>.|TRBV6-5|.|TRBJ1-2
TGTGCCAGCACCCCTGGGGTGGCCGGCCGCTACACCTTC
CASTPGVAGRYTF
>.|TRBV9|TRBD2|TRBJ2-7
TGTGCCAGCAGCGTAGGGGGGGGTAGCGGATTGAGCGAGCAGTACTTC
CASSVGGGSGLSEQYF
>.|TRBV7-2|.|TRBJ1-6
TGTGCCAGCAGCTTAGTGGTAGGGAAAGTACGACCAGAGTCACCCCTCCACTTT
CASSLVVGKVRPESPLHF
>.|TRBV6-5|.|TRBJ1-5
TGTGCCAGCAGTTCCAGGCCCAATCAGCCCCAGCATTTT
CASSSRPNQPQHF
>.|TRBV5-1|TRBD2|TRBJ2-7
TGCGCCAGCAGCGAGGGGACTAGCGGCATCTACGAGCAGTACTTC
CASSEGTSGIYEQYF
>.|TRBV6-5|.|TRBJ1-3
TGTGCCAGCAGCCGTGGCCCCCCGGCTTCTGGAAACACCATATATTTT
CASSRGPPASGNTIYF
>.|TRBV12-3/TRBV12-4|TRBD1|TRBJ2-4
TGTGCCAGCAGTCCCGGGACAGAAAACATTCAGTACTTC
CASSPGTENIQYF
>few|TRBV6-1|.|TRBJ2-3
TGTGCCAGCACGATTTCGACAGGCTCCACAGATACGCAGTATTTT
CASTISTGSTDTQYF
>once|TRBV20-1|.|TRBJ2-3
TGCAGTGCTATTGGGGATACGCAGTATTTT
CSAIGDTQYF
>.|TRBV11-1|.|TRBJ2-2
TGTGCCAGCAGCTTAGAGGCAGTTCGCACCGGGGAGCTGTTTTTT
CASSLEAVRTGELFF
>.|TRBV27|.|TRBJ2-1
TGTGCCAGCAGTTTACGGCAGGGGTCCTACAATGAGCAGTTCTTC
CASSLRQGSYNEQFF
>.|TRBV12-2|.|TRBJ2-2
TGTGCAAGGACCTACCGGGACTTAAACACCGGGGAGCTGTTTTTT
CARTYRDLNTGELFF
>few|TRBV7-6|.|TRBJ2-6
TGTGCCAGCACCCAAGGCAGCGCCTCTGGGGCCAACGTCCTGACTTTC
CASTQGSASGANVLTF
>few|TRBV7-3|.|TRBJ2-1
TGTGCCAGCAGCTTAAAACCGACAGGCGGGTTGTACAATGAGCAGTTCTTC
CASSLKPTGGLYNEQFF
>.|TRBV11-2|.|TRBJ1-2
TGTGCCAGCAGCTATTTTGATCATGCCGTGAACTATGGCAACACCTTC
CASSYFDHAVNYGNTF